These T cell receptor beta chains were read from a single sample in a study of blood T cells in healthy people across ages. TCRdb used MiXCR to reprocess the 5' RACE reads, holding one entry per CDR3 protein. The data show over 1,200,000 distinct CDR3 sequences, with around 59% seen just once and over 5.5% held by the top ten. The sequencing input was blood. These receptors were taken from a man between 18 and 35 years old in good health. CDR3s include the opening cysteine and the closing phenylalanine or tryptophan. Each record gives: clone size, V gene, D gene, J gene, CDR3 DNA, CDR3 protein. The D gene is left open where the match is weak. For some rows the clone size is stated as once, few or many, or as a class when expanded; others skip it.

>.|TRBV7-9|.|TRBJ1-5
TGTGCCAGCAGCCTAGGGTATAATCAGCCCCAGCATTTT
CASSLGYNQPQHF
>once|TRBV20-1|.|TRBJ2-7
TGCAGTGCCAACCAACCCCTAGACCCCCGATACGAGCAGTACTTC
CSANQPLDPRYEQYF
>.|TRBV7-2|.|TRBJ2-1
TGTGCCAGCAGCCACATTCCCGGGGCACCTTCCTACAATGAGCAGTTCTTC
CASSHIPGAPSYNEQFF
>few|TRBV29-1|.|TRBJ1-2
TGCAGCGTTGAGAGCGCCGTTAACTATGGCTACACCTTC
CSVESAVNYGYTF
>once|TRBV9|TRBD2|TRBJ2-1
TGTGCCAGCAGCGTAGATCCTAGCGGGAGGAATGAGCAGTTCTTC
CASSVDPSGRNEQFF
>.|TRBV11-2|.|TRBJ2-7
TGTGCCAGCAGTGACATCCGTAAGGTTCGCCCCTACGAGCAGTACTTC
CASSDIRKVRPYEQYF
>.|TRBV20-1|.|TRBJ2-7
TGCAGTGCCGAGCCCCGACAGATAGCCAGACCTAGCTACGAGCAGTACTTC
CSAEPRQIARPSYEQYF
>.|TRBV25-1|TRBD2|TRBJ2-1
TGTGCCAGCAGTGAACTAGCGGGGGCGTACAATGAGCAGTTCTTC
CASSELAGAYNEQFF
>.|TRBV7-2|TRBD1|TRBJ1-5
TGTGCCAGCAGCTTAGGACAGGGGGTAGCGCCCCAGCATTTT
CASSLGQGVAPQHF
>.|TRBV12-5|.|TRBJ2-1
TGTGCTAGTGGTTGGCTGGTTGGGGGAAGAAGTAATGAGCAGTTCTTC
CASGWLVGGRSNEQFF
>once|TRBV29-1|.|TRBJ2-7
TGCAGCGTTGTCCTGGGGATCTCCTACGAGCAGTACTTC
CSVVLGISYEQYF
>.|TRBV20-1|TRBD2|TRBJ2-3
TGCAGTGTCGAAGCACTAGCGGGGACAATTGATACGCAGTATTTT
CSVEALAGTIDTQYF
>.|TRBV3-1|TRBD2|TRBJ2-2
TGTGCCAGCAGCCCACTAGCGGGAGGGCCTCCCACCGGGGAGCTGTTTTTT
CASSPLAGGPPTGELFF
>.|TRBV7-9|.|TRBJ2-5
TGTGCCAGCAGCCCGACCCGGGACTCTCAAGAGACCCAGTACTTC
CASSPTRDSQETQYF
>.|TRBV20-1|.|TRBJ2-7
TGCAGTGCTAGAGGTGGAGGTTGGATCTACGAGCAGTACTTC
CSARGGGWIYEQYF
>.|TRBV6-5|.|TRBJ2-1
TGTGCCAGCAGTTACTCTGGTCGACTTACCCCCAATGAGCAGTTCTTC
CASSYSGRLTPNEQFF
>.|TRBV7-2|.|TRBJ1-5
TGTGCCAGCAGCCCCGCCCCCCAATATAGCAATCAGCCCCAGCATTTT
CASSPAPQYSNQPQHF
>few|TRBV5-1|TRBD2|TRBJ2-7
TGCGCCAGCAGAGCTAGCGGGAGTAACGAGCAGTACTTC
CASRASGSNEQYF
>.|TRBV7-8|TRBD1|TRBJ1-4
TGTGCCAGCAGCCCCAAGAGGGACAGGGTTTTTGAAAAACTGTTTTTT
CASSPKRDRVFEKLFF
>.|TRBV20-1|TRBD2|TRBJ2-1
TGCAGTGCTAGAGAGGGACTAGCGCCAGACAATGAGCAGTTCTTC
CSAREGLAPDNEQFF
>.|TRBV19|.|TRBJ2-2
TGTGCCAGTAGTGTAACAGGGCCCGGGGAGCTGTTTTTT
CASSVTGPGELFF
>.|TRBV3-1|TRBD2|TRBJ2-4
TGTGCCAGCAGCCAGAGCGGGGGGGGAAACATTCAGTACTTC
CASSQSGGGNIQYF
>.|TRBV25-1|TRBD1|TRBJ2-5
TGTGCCAGCAGCGAGGGACAGATCCAAGAGACCCAGTACTTC
CASSEGQIQETQYF
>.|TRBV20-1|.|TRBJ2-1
TGCAGTGCTAGATGGGGGGGCCGCTACAATGAGCAGTTCTTC
CSARWGGRYNEQFF
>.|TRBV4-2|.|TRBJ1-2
TGTGCCAGCAGCCAAGAGCCTTTGGTCGATGGCTACACCTTC
CASSQEPLVDGYTF
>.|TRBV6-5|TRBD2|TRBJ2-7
TGTGCCAGCAGTTACTCACGGAGCGGGAGGGACGAGCAGTACTTC
CASSYSRSGRDEQYF
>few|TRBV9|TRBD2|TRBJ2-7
TGTGCCAGCAGCGTAGGGAGCGGGGGGGGGTTCCATGAGCAGTACTTC
CASSVGSGGGFHEQYF
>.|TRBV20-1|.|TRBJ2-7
TGCAGTGCCATGTCCGATGGCTACGAGCAGTACTTC
CSAMSDGYEQYF
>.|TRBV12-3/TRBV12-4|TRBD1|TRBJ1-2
TGTGCCAGCCACAGGGGAACTATCGGCTACACCTTC
CASHRGTIGYTF
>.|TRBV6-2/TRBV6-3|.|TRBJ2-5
TGTGCCAGCAGTTACTCGAGGGCTGAGACCCAGTACTTC
CASSYSRAETQYF
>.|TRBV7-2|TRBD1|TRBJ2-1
TGTGCCAGCAGCGGTAGAGGTCTGGGGGACAGTATCTACAATGAGCAGTTCTTC
CASSGRGLGDSIYNEQFF
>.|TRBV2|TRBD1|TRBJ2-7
TGTGCCAGCAGGACTGGACAGGGACCCTCCTACGAGCAGTACTTC
CASRTGQGPSYEQYF
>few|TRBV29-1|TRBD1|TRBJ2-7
TGCAGCGTCGCTAAGACAGGGTTGAACGAGCAGTACTTC
CSVAKTGLNEQYF
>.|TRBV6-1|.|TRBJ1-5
TGTGCCAGCAGTGAAAGAATTAGGAGCCAAAATCAGCCCCAGCATTTT
CASSERIRSQNQPQHF
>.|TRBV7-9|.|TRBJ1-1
TGTGCCAGCAGCTCCGGGGGGACTTGGGACACTGAAGCTTTCTTT
CASSSGGTWDTEAFF
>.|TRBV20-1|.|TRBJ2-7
TGCAGTGCTAGTCTCCCGGACAGAGCCTACGAGCAGTACTTC
CSASLPDRAYEQYF
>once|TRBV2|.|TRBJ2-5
TGTGCCAGCTCAAGACTAGTTCTCCAAGAGACCCAGTACTTC
CASSRLVLQETQYF